These 4 T cell receptor beta chains originate from one sample sequenced in a study of post-analysis software for immune sequencing data. Study conclusions and caveats: Compared with controls, patients had more of roughly five TRBV segments, including TRBV5-6, TRBV5-1 and TRBV20-1.

Which antigens these TCRs recognize remains unknown. Unique molecular identifiers had been added to the TCR beta cDNA libraries. TCRdb re-derived calls from the PCR reads in MiXCR, one entry per CDR3 protein. The repertoire holds roughly 400,000 distinct CDR3 sequences, with 35% to 45% as singletons. Material for sequencing was blood. The receptor source for this set is a girl aged 2 to 10 with multiple sclerosis.

The chain couples TRBV6-5 to TRBJ2-7; D possibly corresponds to TRBD2 (5 bases). This CDR3 is built from 14 residues. V was clipped by 0 bases and J by 3 bases, with 9 bases between them. Germline values: CDR1 MNHEY, CDR2 SVGAGI. DNA for the CDR3: TGTGCCAGCAGTTACTCGACACGGGACTACGAGCAGTACTTC. It translates to CASSYSTRDYEQYF.

V usage is TRBV6-6 and J usage is TRBJ2-7; 10 bases agree with TRBD1. The germline CDR1 and CDR2 sequences are MNHNY and SVGAGI (reference sequence). The CDR3 is 15 residues long. V lost 6 bases and J lost 3; bases outside the gene matches: 8. The CDR3 DNA is TGTGCCAGCAGCCCTCCCGGGACAGGGGTCTACGAGCAGTACTTC. This sequence encodes CASSPPGTGVYEQYF.

For the CDR3, the DNA is TGTGCCAGCAGTGTGAGAACTGAGGAGCAGTACTTC. It codes for CASSVRTEEQYF. J is TRBJ2-7 and V is TRBV2; D remains ambiguous. V lost 4 bases, J lost 7 bases, and 11 bases lay in between. The V gene's germline CDR1 is SNHLY and CDR2 FYNNEI. This CDR3 spans 12 amino acids.

The chain joins TRBV12-3 or TRBV12-4 to TRBJ2-1, with TRBD1 as a possible D gene (6 bases). The CDR3 has 15 residues. V lost 3 bases and J lost 7, with 16 bases in between. This CDR3 reads CASSFDMQGWNEQFF. CDR3 sequence (DNA): TGTGCCAGCAGTTTTGATATGCAGGGGTGGAATGAGCAGTTCTTC.